Detailed here is one T cell receptor beta chain. Assay used: immunoSEQ multiplex PCR; TCRdb lists only in-frame clones, some missing. The sample lists about 660,000 clones, more than 70% occurring once. The source of the sample is a study of shared T cell receptors in the human thymus. The V gene's germline CDR1 is MNHEY and CDR2 SMNVEV (reference sequence). This CDR3 is 17 amino acids long. Trimming removed 4 bases from V and 9 bases from J; junction bases left unmatched: 14. This sample also belongs to another study, concerning human thymus T cells. From that paper: Thymic material originated from resections removed in the course of corrective heart surgery. As related research reported, thymic repertoires overlapped highly among unrelated individuals.

The source is a boy under three years old with a congenital heart defect. This sequence joins TRBV27 and TRBJ1-6, with TRBD1 identical over 8 bases. The specimen was thymocytes. The CDR3 DNA reads TGTGCCAGCAGTTCTAAACGGACAGGGCCGGCGATTTCACCCCTCCACTTT. This translates into CASSSKRTGPAISPLHF.